Below are 24 T cell receptor beta chains sequenced from a single sample in a study of Ad26.COV2.S vaccination and SARS-CoV-2 variants. The treatment was: roughly 18 received Ad26.COV2.S at low or high dose, single or two shots; 5 received placebo; per-sample allocation not given. Specimens were obtained on day 63 following the first vaccine or placebo injection. TCRdb's copy holds only in-frame clones and misses some; the assay was immunoSEQ multiplex PCR. The profile shows about half a million clones, 80% to 90% of them singletons. The specimen comprised peripheral blood, sampled in a trial of Ad26.COV2.S vaccine versus placebo. The receptors here all came from a person aged 18-60 years who received the Ad26.COV2.S COVID-19 vaccine or a placebo.

This chain joins TRBV4-2 and TRBJ1-2; D may be TRBD1 (6 bases). V was shortened by 4 bases and J by 5 bases, with 17 bases between the two germline ends. Per germline, CDR1 LGHNA and CDR2 YNFKEQ. The CDR3 has 15 amino acids. The CDR3 DNA reads as TGTGCCAGCAGCCCAAGGGGGGGCGCAGATTATGGCTACACCTTC. Encoded protein: CASSPRGGADYGYTF.

This clone showed up just a few times. The chain recombines TRBV5-1 with TRBJ1-6; D is undetermined. Germline CDR1 reads SGHRS; CDR2 reads YFSETQ. The germline V and J ends were trimmed by 0 bases and 5 bases, with 0 bases remaining between them. The CDR3 covers 12 residues. The CDR3 here is CASSLDNSPLHF. CDR3 nucleotide sequence: TGCGCCAGCAGCTTGGATAATTCACCCCTCCACTTT.

The chain combines TRBV27 with TRBJ2-3; D is possibly TRBD1 (6 bases). CDR1 is MNHEY and CDR2 is SMNVEV in the germline V gene (reference sequence). The CDR3 length is 15 residues. Trimming stripped 7 bases from V and 4 bases from J, with 18 bases between. As DNA, the CDR3 is TGTGCCAGCATCAGGGGATGGGGGTACGCAGATACGCAGTATTTT. Amino acids: CASIRGWGYADTQYF.

The chain combines TRBV10-3 with TRBJ2-1; possibly TRBD1 or TRBD2 for D (5 bases each). The CDR3 runs to 14 residues. Germline-derived CDR1 and CDR2 are ENHRY and SYGVKD. Trimming took off 4 bases at V and 2 bases at J, with 9 bases between the two ends. The CDR3 is CAISGTLAYNEQFF. The CDR3 DNA sequence: TGTGCCATCAGTGGGACACTAGCCTACAATGAGCAGTTCTTC.

This clone was seen a single time. The chain is built from TRBV27 and TRBJ2-5; D not certain. CDR3 length: 13 residues. Trimming removed 6 bases at V and 4 bases at J, with 12 bases between. CDR1 is MNHEY, CDR2 SMNVEV, per germline (reference sequence). The CDR3 DNA reads as TGTGCCAGCAGCACGGCAGTGGGAGAGACCCAGTACTTC. This codes for CASSTAVGETQYF.

The chain carries TRBV18 and TRBJ2-7; 14 bases agree with TRBD2. The germline CDR1 and CDR2 sequences are KGHSH and LQKENI. The trim removed 2 bases at V and 5 bases at J, leaving 5 bases unmatched. The CDR3 has 16 residues. Here the CDR3 reads CASSPGTSGSFDEQYF. For the CDR3, the DNA is TGTGCCAGCTCACCAGGGACTAGCGGGAGTTTCGACGAGCAGTACTTC.

This chain uses TRBV5-4 with TRBJ2-1; 8 bases align to TRBD2. Germline-derived CDR1 and CDR2 are SGHNT and YYREEE (reference sequence). The CDR3 extends over 13 amino acids. Trimming at V came to 4 bases and at J to 6 bases, leaving 3 bases not matched to a gene. CDR3 protein: CASSRSGGNEQFF. In DNA form, the CDR3 reads TGTGCCAGCAGCCGCAGCGGGGGCAATGAGCAGTTCTTC.

V is TRBV30 and J is TRBJ2-7; D is possibly TRBD1 or TRBD2 (6 bases each). V lost 2 bases to trimming and J lost 6 bases, with 17 bases between them. The length of the CDR3 is 14 residues. Germline V CDR1 and CDR2: GTSNPN, SVGIG (reference sequence). The DNA for the CDR3 is TGTGCCTGGAGTCCCGGAGGGGGGCTACGCGAGCAGTACTTC. Translated: CAWSPGGGLREQYF.

The genes are TRBV3-1 (or the pseudogene TRBV3-2) and TRBJ1-2; TRBD1 aligns across 8 bases. The CDR3 is 15 amino acids. V was clipped by 3 bases and J by 8 bases; unmatched bases: 11. Germline loops: CDR1 LGHDT, CDR2 YNNKEL (reference sequence). The chain's CDR3 is CASSHQGAQPGGYTF. CDR3 coding DNA: TGTGCCAGCAGCCATCAGGGGGCGCAGCCCGGCGGCTACACCTTC.

The V and J genes are TRBV28 and TRBJ1-2; a possible D gene is TRBD1 (5 bases). Germline V CDR1 and CDR2: MDHEN, SYDVKM. The CDR3 length is 15 residues. Trimming took off 4 bases at V and 0 bases at J, with 12 bases between the two ends. The CDR3 DNA sequence: TGTGCCAGCAGTTCCAACTGGGGGGCTAACTATGGCTACACCTTC. Its protein is CASSSNWGANYGYTF.

J is TRBJ2-1 and V is TRBV7-3; 10 bases are a match to TRBD2. There are 16 residues in the CDR3. The germline CDR1 and CDR2 sequences are SGHTA and FQGTGA. V lost 2 bases and J lost 9; bases outside the gene matches: 10. CDR3 bases: TGTGCCAGCAGCTTAGTCCCCCTAGCGGGAGTGAGTGAGCAGTTCTTC. Translation: CASSLVPLAGVSEQFF.

The rearrangement uses TRBV27 and TRBJ2-1; 8 nucleotides line up with TRBD1. Germline CDR1 is MNHEY and CDR2 is SMNVEV (reference sequence). This CDR3 is built from 16 residues. V shed 5 bases and J 5 bases; nucleotides not matched to a gene: 11. CDR3: CASSTRTGNPHNEQFF. The CDR3 nucleotides read TGTGCCAGCAGTACTAGGACAGGGAATCCCCACAATGAGCAGTTCTTC.

CDR3 sequence (DNA): TGTGCCAGCAGTTCAGGGCCCCTTAATGAAAAACTGTTTTTT. Amino acids: CASSSGPLNEKLFF. The V and J genes are TRBV28 and TRBJ1-4; possible D gene TRBD1, 5 bases. V lost 4 bases, J lost 4 bases, and 10 bases lay in between. This CDR3 comprises 14 residues. Germline CDR1 and CDR2: MDHEN and SYDVKM.

This clone has just a few counts. The chain couples TRBV7-9 to TRBJ1-4; D possibly corresponds to TRBD1 (6 bases). Trimming took off 1 base at V and 4 bases at J, with 10 bases between the two ends. The CDR3 is made up of 15 amino acids. Per the germline V gene, CDR1 is SEHNR and CDR2 is FQNEAQ (reference sequence). CDR3 region: CASSLGTARNEKLFF. The CDR3 nucleotides read TGTGCCAGCAGCTTAGGGACAGCCCGTAATGAAAAACTGTTTTTT.

This chain uses TRBV7-9 with TRBJ1-3; a weak D match, TRBD1 (6 bases). The V end lost 3 bases, the J end lost 2 bases, and 11 bases lay between the germline ends. Germline V lookup: CDR1 SEHNR, CDR2 FQNEAQ (reference sequence). The CDR3 is 15 amino acids. In DNA, the CDR3 is TGTGCCAGCAGCTTGTGGGGGGCTACTGGAAACACCATATATTTT. Translated: CASSLWGATGNTIYF.

V gene TRBV6-6 combines with J gene TRBJ1-4; D is ambiguous. Per the germline V gene, CDR1 is MNHNY and CDR2 is SVGAGI (reference sequence). Trimming pared 6 bases from V and 3 bases from J, leaving 17 bases between. This CDR3 has 16 amino acids. The CDR3 loop is CASSHAPSSANEKLFF. The DNA of the CDR3 is TGTGCCAGCAGCCACGCCCCCTCGTCGGCTAATGAAAAACTGTTTTTT.

The chain links TRBV6-2 or TRBV6-3 to TRBJ1-5, with a tentative D call TRBD1 (5 bases). Per the germline V gene, CDR1 is MNHEY and CDR2 is SVGEGT. This CDR3 comprises 17 residues. Between the trimmed V and J ends, which lost 5 bases and 5 bases, there was a span of 22 bases. CDR3 sequence reads: CASSPELSGTGHQPQHF. The CDR3 DNA reads TGTGCCAGCAGTCCAGAATTATCCGGGACCGGGCATCAGCCCCAGCATTTT.

This chain links TRBV19 with TRBJ1-5; 7 bases line up with TRBD1. The CDR3 covers 13 residues. V was clipped by 10 bases and J by 1 base; unmatched bases: 4. Per the germline V gene, CDR1 is LNHDA and CDR2 is SQIVND (reference sequence). The CDR3 loop reads CATGTDSNQPQHF. CDR3 bases: TGTGCCACCGGGACAGACAGCAATCAGCCCCAGCATTTT.

V gene TRBV10-2 combines with J gene TRBJ2-5; 10 bases are shared with TRBD1. Germline CDR1 WSHSY, CDR2 SAAADI. V was pared by 6 bases and J by 4 bases, with 2 bases of the junction left unmatched. The CDR3 is 13 residues long. The CDR3 region is CASRDRGIETQYF. CDR3 nucleotides: TGCGCCAGCAGGGACAGGGGGATAGAGACCCAGTACTTC.

The chain links TRBV5-4 to TRBJ1-2, with D uncertain. From germline, CDR1 is SGHNT and CDR2 YYREEE (reference sequence). Trimming cost V 1 base and J 2 bases, with 12 bases left between them. The CDR3 has 15 residues. The CDR3: CASSLLGRINYGYTF. The DNA of the CDR3 is TGTGCCAGCAGCTTGTTAGGCAGGATAAACTATGGCTACACCTTC.

The chain couples TRBV12-3 or TRBV12-4 to TRBJ1-1; D ambiguous. This CDR3 comprises 11 residues. With 7 bases removed from V and 5 bases from J, the gap between germline ends came to 8 bases. CDR3 loop: CASMRWTEAFF. CDR3 nucleotide sequence: TGTGCCAGCATGCGCTGGACTGAAGCTTTCTTT.

J is TRBJ2-7 and V is TRBV9; 10 nucleotides match TRBD1. V was clipped by 4 bases and J by 6 bases; unmatched bases: 10. Germline assignment: CDR1 SGDLS and CDR2 YYNGEE. This CDR3 region has 15 residues. CDR3 coding DNA: TGTGCCAGCAGCACGTCGACAGGGGGCATGAGCGAGCAGTACTTC. Translated: CASSTSTGGMSEQYF. Looking up the rest from reference TRBV9 and TRBJ2-7 gives the full variable domain: DSGVTQTPKHLITATGQRVTLRCSPRSGDLSVYWYQQSLDQGLQFLIQYYNGEERAKGNILERFSAQQFPDLHSELNLSSLELGDSALYFCASSTSTGGMSEQYFGPGTRLTVT.

V and J are TRBV6-5 and TRBJ1-4; 8 positions match TRBD1. Germline lookup yields CDR1 MNHEY and CDR2 SVGAGI. With V trimmed by 6 bases and J by 3 bases, 6 bases remained unmatched. The CDR3 totals 15 residues. This CDR3 reads CASSFQGASNEKLFF. The CDR3 DNA reads TGTGCCAGCAGCTTCCAGGGGGCGTCTAATGAAAAACTGTTTTTT.

This clone was observed once. This chain connects TRBV19 to TRBJ1-4, with D uncertain. Germline CDR1 is LNHDA and CDR2 is SQIVND (reference sequence). Trimming took 2 bases from V and 10 from J, leaving 5 bases between them. The length of the CDR3 is 11 residues. CDR3 in DNA: TGTGCCAGTAGTATAACTGGAAAACTGTTTTTT. Translation gives CASSITGKLFF.